Each of the 7 T cell receptor beta chains below was sequenced from the same sample in a study of blood T cell repertoires in COVID-19. Sequencing was performed with immunoSEQ multiplex PCR; in TCRdb, only in-frame clones are kept and a portion is missing. Of about 350,000 clones detected, almost 90% appear once; the ten largest clones hold about 6.7%. The specimen sequenced was peripheral blood. The source of these receptors is a woman in her seventies with COVID-19, enrolled during active disease.

The rearrangement uses TRBV6-5 and TRBJ1-3; a possible D gene is TRBD1 (5 bases). Trimming stripped 2 bases from V and 0 bases from J, with 11 bases between. The germline V gene has CDR1 MNHEY and CDR2 SVGAGI. The CDR3 contains 16 residues. The CDR3 sequence: CASSYSDRDSGNTIYF. The DNA for the CDR3 is TGTGCCAGCAGTTACAGCGACAGAGACTCTGGAAACACCATATATTTT.

The chain couples TRBV4-1 to TRBJ2-3, with 8 bases fitting TRBD1. The germline V gene has CDR1 MGHRA and CDR2 YSYEKL. V shed 6 bases, J shed 10 bases, and the junction held 3 bases outside the gene matches. This CDR3 contains 11 residues. This chain's CDR3 is CASSRTGPQYF. CDR3 DNA: TGCGCCAGCAGTCGGACAGGGCCGCAGTATTTT.

V gene TRBV5-6 combines with J gene TRBJ2-4; TRBD1 agrees at 8 bases. V shed 0 bases, J shed 2 bases, and the junction held 4 bases outside the gene matches. This CDR3 has 16 amino acids. The germline V gene encodes CDR1 SGHDT and CDR2 YYEEEE. The CDR3 coding sequence is TGTGCCAGCAGCTTGGACAGGGGGGCAACCAAAAACATTCAGTACTTC. This translates into CASSLDRGATKNIQYF.

The CDR3 protein is CATSLSDRPYGYTF. CDR3 bases: TGTGCCACCAGTCTTTCGGACAGACCCTATGGCTACACCTTC. The gene calls are TRBV24-1 and TRBJ1-2, with D possibly matching TRBD1 (6 bases). The V end lost 6 bases, the J end lost 4 bases, and 14 bases lay between the germline ends. Germline V gene data show CDR1 as KGHDR and CDR2 as SFDVKD. The CDR3 is 14 residues long.

The J gene is TRBJ1-2, the V gene TRBV20-1; the match to TRBD1 covers 7 bases. The CDR3 contains 13 residues. Germline V gene lookup returns CDR1 DFQATT and CDR2 SNEGSKA (reference sequence). Trimming took 3 bases from V and 1 from J; bases not matched to a gene: 2. The CDR3 nucleotides are TGCAGTGCTAGTGACAGGGATAACTATGGCTACACCTTC. Amino acids: CSASDRDNYGYTF.

This chain links TRBV2 with TRBJ2-7; D call uncertain. With 0 bases removed from V and 2 bases from J, the gap between germline ends came to 11 bases. From germline, CDR1 is SNHLY and CDR2 FYNNEI. This CDR3 has 15 residues. CDR3 sequence: CASSEALRRTYEQYF. In DNA form, the CDR3 reads TGTGCCAGCAGTGAAGCGCTTCGGCGGACCTACGAGCAGTACTTC.

The rearrangement uses TRBV2 and TRBJ1-2, with D tentatively TRBD1 (6 bases). This CDR3 contains 13 residues. Germline V gene sequence: CDR1 SNHLY, CDR2 FYNNEI. V lost 2 bases and J lost 13, with 17 bases in between. Here the CDR3 DNA reads TGTGCCAGCAGTGAACGGCAGGGGATCGGTCCCACCTTC. As protein: CASSERQGIGPTF.